Listed below are T cell receptor beta chains from one sample, sequenced in a study of blood T cell repertoires in COVID-19. Produced via immunoSEQ multiplex PCR; TCRdb's table is partial and in-frame only. The sample holds about 350,000 clones, less than 90% seen once. The sequenced sample was PBMCs or T cells enriched from blood (not recorded which). These receptors came from a woman between 25 and 40 years old who had recovered from COVID-19. Both conserved end residues are part of each CDR3. The order of the fields is CDR3 protein, CDR3 DNA, J gene, clone size, V gene, D gene. A D gene is named only where the DNA matches it firmly. Clone size is stated in some rows and not others, as once, few, many or a class when expanded.

CDR3 protein: CASSLVAGAYEQYF
CDR3 DNA: TGTGCCAGCAGCTTAGTAGCGGGCGCCTACGAGCAGTACTTC
J gene: TRBJ2-7
clone size: -
V gene: TRBV11-2
D gene: TRBD2

CDR3 protein: CASRFGGNTEAFF
CDR3 DNA: TGTGCCAGCCGGTTCGGAGGAAACACTGAAGCTTTCTTT
J gene: TRBJ1-1
clone size: once
V gene: TRBV28
D gene: -

CDR3 protein: CASSLRTTYEQYF
CDR3 DNA: TGTGCCAGCAGTTTACGGACAACCTACGAGCAGTACTTC
J gene: TRBJ2-7
clone size: -
V gene: TRBV27
D gene: -

CDR3 protein: CATSREAGGGTDTQYF
CDR3 DNA: TGTGCCACCAGCAGAGAAGCGGGGGGGGGCACAGATACGCAGTATTTT
J gene: TRBJ2-3
clone size: -
V gene: TRBV15
D gene: TRBD2

CDR3 protein: CASSLGGAGEISEQYF
CDR3 DNA: TGTGCCAGCAGCTTAGGGGGAGCGGGAGAGATCTCCGAGCAGTACTTC
J gene: TRBJ2-7
clone size: few
V gene: TRBV7-6
D gene: TRBD2

CDR3 protein: CASSLGTLGSFHNEQFF
CDR3 DNA: TGTGCCAGCAGCTTGGGTACACTGGGTAGCTTTCACAATGAGCAGTTCTTC
J gene: TRBJ2-1
clone size: -
V gene: TRBV5-8
D gene: -

CDR3 protein: CASSHRDNEKLFF
CDR3 DNA: TGTGCCAGCTCACACAGAGATAATGAAAAACTGTTTTTT
J gene: TRBJ1-4
clone size: -
V gene: TRBV18
D gene: -

CDR3 protein: CASSQDGSGGGNQPQHF
CDR3 DNA: TGTGCCAGCAGCCAAGATGGGAGTGGTGGGGGCAATCAGCCCCAGCATTTT
J gene: TRBJ1-5
clone size: -
V gene: TRBV4-2
D gene: -

CDR3 protein: CASSPRQGPYEQYF
CDR3 DNA: TGTGCCAGCAGCCCCCGACAGGGTCCATACGAGCAGTACTTC
J gene: TRBJ2-7
clone size: -
V gene: TRBV3-1/TRBV3-2
D gene: TRBD1

CDR3 protein: CASSGGTGGLANYGYTF
CDR3 DNA: TGTGCCAGCAGCGGAGGGACAGGGGGCTTAGCTAACTATGGCTACACCTTC
J gene: TRBJ1-2
clone size: -
V gene: TRBV9
D gene: TRBD1

CDR3 protein: CASSLTYDTEAFF
CDR3 DNA: TGTGCCAGCAGCTTGACCTATGACACTGAAGCTTTCTTT
J gene: TRBJ1-1
clone size: -
V gene: TRBV5-4
D gene: -

CDR3 protein: CASSSSGQANSPLHF
CDR3 DNA: TGCGCCAGCAGCTCCTCGGGACAGGCCAATTCACCCCTCCACTTT
J gene: TRBJ1-6
clone size: -
V gene: TRBV5-1
D gene: TRBD1

CDR3 protein: CASNQGKDSNQPQHF
CDR3 DNA: TGTGCCAGCAATCAGGGGAAAGATAGCAATCAGCCCCAGCATTTT
J gene: TRBJ1-5
clone size: -
V gene: TRBV27
D gene: -

CDR3 protein: CASSPRGSGRITDTQYF
CDR3 DNA: TGTGCCAGCAGCCCGCGAGGGAGCGGGAGGATCACAGATACGCAGTATTTT
J gene: TRBJ2-3
clone size: -
V gene: TRBV3-1/TRBV3-2
D gene: TRBD2

CDR3 protein: CASSFDRGRAGANVLTF
CDR3 DNA: TGTGCCAGCAGCTTTGACAGGGGGCGAGCTGGGGCCAACGTCCTGACTTTC
J gene: TRBJ2-6
clone size: -
V gene: TRBV5-4
D gene: TRBD1

CDR3 protein: CSVRTEEFYEQYF
CDR3 DNA: TGCAGCGTCCGGACAGAAGAGTTCTACGAGCAGTACTTC
J gene: TRBJ2-7
clone size: -
V gene: TRBV29-1
D gene: -

CDR3 protein: CASSDPGQGIYGYTF
CDR3 DNA: TGTGCCAGCAGCGATCCCGGACAGGGCATCTATGGCTACACCTTC
J gene: TRBJ1-2
clone size: few
V gene: TRBV11-2
D gene: TRBD1

CDR3 protein: CASVQGVTEAFF
CDR3 DNA: TGTGCCAGCGTACAGGGGGTCACTGAAGCTTTCTTT
J gene: TRBJ1-1
clone size: -
V gene: TRBV12-3/TRBV12-4
D gene: TRBD1

CDR3 protein: CASSRTAFEETQYF
CDR3 DNA: TGTGCCAGCAGTCGCACAGCTTTTGAAGAGACCCAGTACTTC
J gene: TRBJ2-5
clone size: -
V gene: TRBV6-5
D gene: -

CDR3 protein: CASSSAGTAGNTIYF
CDR3 DNA: TGTGCCAGCAGTTCGGCCGGGACAGCTGGAAACACCATATATTTT
J gene: TRBJ1-3
clone size: -
V gene: TRBV6-5
D gene: TRBD1

CDR3 protein: CATLDRVNQPQHF
CDR3 DNA: TGTGCCACCCTAGACAGGGTCAATCAGCCCCAGCATTTT
J gene: TRBJ1-5
clone size: -
V gene: TRBV10-3
D gene: TRBD1

CDR3 protein: CASSTANYGYTF
CDR3 DNA: TGTGCCAGCAGTACAGCTAACTATGGCTACACCTTC
J gene: TRBJ1-2
clone size: -
V gene: TRBV6-2/TRBV6-3
D gene: -

CDR3 protein: CAIRLQGIGYEQYF
CDR3 DNA: TGTGCCATCAGACTACAGGGGATCGGCTACGAGCAGTACTTC
J gene: TRBJ2-7
clone size: -
V gene: TRBV10-3
D gene: TRBD1

CDR3 protein: CSVEGQGGDRSF
CDR3 DNA: TGCAGCGTTGAGGGGCAGGGCGGGGATCGTTCCTTC
J gene: TRBJ1-2
clone size: -
V gene: TRBV29-1
D gene: -

CDR3 protein: CASSLTATATNEKLFF
CDR3 DNA: TGCGCCAGCAGCTTGACAGCTACTGCAACTAATGAAAAACTGTTTTTT
J gene: TRBJ1-4
clone size: -
V gene: TRBV5-1
D gene: -

CDR3 protein: CASATVSQETQYF
CDR3 DNA: TGTGCCAGCGCGACAGTTTCTCAAGAGACCCAGTACTTC
J gene: TRBJ2-5
clone size: -
V gene: TRBV19
D gene: -

CDR3 protein: CASSRDMNTEAFF
CDR3 DNA: TGTGCCAGCAGCCGGGACATGAACACTGAAGCTTTCTTT
J gene: TRBJ1-1
clone size: -
V gene: TRBV7-9
D gene: -

CDR3 protein: CASSVDPRDRGFFGNTIYF
CDR3 DNA: TGTGCCAGCAGCGTAGATCCCCGGGACAGGGGGTTCTTTGGAAACACCATATATTTT
J gene: TRBJ1-3
clone size: -
V gene: TRBV9
D gene: TRBD1

CDR3 protein: CASSPQSPGQLNTEAFF
CDR3 DNA: TGCGCCAGCAGCCCTCAGAGTCCGGGACAATTGAACACTGAAGCTTTCTTT
J gene: TRBJ1-1
clone size: -
V gene: TRBV4-1
D gene: -

CDR3 protein: CASSEKTGGNTGELFF
CDR3 DNA: TGTGCCAGCAGCGAAAAGACAGGGGGGAACACCGGGGAGCTGTTTTTT
J gene: TRBJ2-2
clone size: -
V gene: TRBV5-4
D gene: TRBD1

CDR3 protein: CATSDLGFPTGELFF
CDR3 DNA: TGTGCCACCAGTGATTTGGGCTTCCCAACCGGGGAGCTGTTTTTT
J gene: TRBJ2-2
clone size: -
V gene: TRBV24-1
D gene: -

CDR3 protein: CASSPLLGERTSNEKLFF
CDR3 DNA: TGTGCCAGCAGTCCCCTCCTGGGAGAGCGGACCTCTAATGAAAAACTGTTTTTT
J gene: TRBJ1-4
clone size: -
V gene: TRBV28
D gene: -

CDR3 protein: CSVGSDRGVTGELFF
CDR3 DNA: TGCAGCGTTGGCTCGGACAGGGGTGTTACCGGGGAGCTGTTTTTT
J gene: TRBJ2-2
clone size: -
V gene: TRBV29-1
D gene: TRBD1

CDR3 protein: CASSLASAGLFYNEQFF
CDR3 DNA: TGTGCCAGCAGCTTGGCTTCGGCAGGGCTCTTCTACAATGAGCAGTTCTTC
J gene: TRBJ2-1
clone size: once
V gene: TRBV5-6
D gene: -

CDR3 protein: CAISESAYTEAFF
CDR3 DNA: TGTGCCATCAGTGAGTCGGCATACACTGAAGCTTTCTTT
J gene: TRBJ1-1
clone size: -
V gene: TRBV10-3
D gene: -

CDR3 protein: CASSFAERQETQYF
CDR3 DNA: TGCGCCAGCAGCTTTGCTGAGAGACAAGAGACCCAGTACTTC
J gene: TRBJ2-5
clone size: -
V gene: TRBV5-1
D gene: -

CDR3 protein: CASSSGQGLGFGYTF
CDR3 DNA: TGTGCCAGCAGTTCGGGACAGGGGTTGGGATTTGGCTACACCTTC
J gene: TRBJ1-2
clone size: -
V gene: TRBV28
D gene: TRBD1

CDR3 protein: CASSTDRKSLARANVLTF
CDR3 DNA: TGTGCCAGTAGTACGGATCGTAAGTCTCTGGCCCGAGCGAACGTCCTGACTTTC
J gene: TRBJ2-6
clone size: -
V gene: TRBV19
D gene: -

CDR3 protein: CASSSVLADSYEQYF
CDR3 DNA: TGTGCCAGCTCATCTGTACTAGCGGACTCCTACGAGCAGTACTTC
J gene: TRBJ2-7
clone size: -
V gene: TRBV18
D gene: TRBD2

CDR3 protein: CASSESMGDTYEQYF
CDR3 DNA: TGTGCCAGCAGTGAATCGATGGGGGACACTTACGAGCAGTACTTC
J gene: TRBJ2-7
clone size: -
V gene: TRBV25-1
D gene: -

CDR3 protein: CASSPDYIWAGELFF
CDR3 DNA: TGTGCCAGCTCACCGGACTACATCTGGGCCGGGGAGCTGTTTTTT
J gene: TRBJ2-2
clone size: -
V gene: TRBV18
D gene: -

CDR3 protein: CASSDRDRGYNEQFF
CDR3 DNA: TGTGCCAGCAGTGACCGGGACAGGGGTTACAATGAGCAGTTCTTC
J gene: TRBJ2-1
clone size: -
V gene: TRBV7-2
D gene: TRBD1

CDR3 protein: CASSSSTGSEQYF
CDR3 DNA: TGTGCCAGCAGCTCGTCCACAGGGAGCGAGCAGTACTTC
J gene: TRBJ2-7
clone size: once
V gene: TRBV7-3
D gene: -

CDR3 protein: CASAHGIHYEQYF
CDR3 DNA: TGTGCCAGCGCGCACGGGATCCACTACGAGCAGTACTTC
J gene: TRBJ2-7
clone size: few
V gene: TRBV27
D gene: -

CDR3 protein: CASSLVGGGYNEQFF
CDR3 DNA: TGTGCCAGCAGCTTAGTGGGGGGAGGGTATAATGAGCAGTTCTTC
J gene: TRBJ2-1
clone size: -
V gene: TRBV7-2
D gene: TRBD2

CDR3 protein: CASSLSKRGAADTQYF
CDR3 DNA: TGTGCCAGCAGCTTATCTAAGCGGGGGGCGGCAGATACGCAGTATTTT
J gene: TRBJ2-3
clone size: -
V gene: TRBV7-3
D gene: TRBD2

CDR3 protein: CASSPRDSTNSPLHF
CDR3 DNA: TGTGCCAGCTCACCCCGGGACAGTACGAATTCACCCCTCCACTTT
J gene: TRBJ1-6
clone size: -
V gene: TRBV18
D gene: TRBD1

CDR3 protein: CASSTRLATYNEQFF
CDR3 DNA: TGTGCCAGCAGCACTAGACTAGCTACCTACAATGAGCAGTTCTTC
J gene: TRBJ2-1
clone size: -
V gene: TRBV9
D gene: TRBD2

CDR3 protein: CATMNGGSGQPQHF
CDR3 DNA: TGTGCCACAATGAATGGGGGCTCGGGTCAGCCCCAGCATTTT
J gene: TRBJ1-5
clone size: -
V gene: TRBV6-5
D gene: -

CDR3 protein: CASSPRGQGRNTGELFF
CDR3 DNA: TGTGCCAGCTCACCCCGGGGACAGGGCAGGAACACCGGGGAGCTGTTTTTT
J gene: TRBJ2-2
clone size: -
V gene: TRBV18
D gene: TRBD1